This paragraph covers one TCR beta chain sequence. The data originate from a study of T-cell memory formation after mild COVID-19. Between the trimmed V and J ends, which lost 3 bases and 8 bases, there was a span of 13 bases. The CDR3 sequence is 14 residues long. 5'RACE primed at constant segments yielded TCR alpha and TCR beta cDNA libraries bearing sample barcodes and UMIs. TCRdb passed the 5' RACE reads through MiXCR, listing each CDR3 protein once. The sample includes around 300,000 distinct CDR3 sequences, roughly 13% of them seen just once. V usage is TRBV12-3 or TRBV12-4 and J usage is TRBJ2-2; no clear D. This TCR came from a man aged 18 to 29 who had mild COVID-19 (a few samples of this study predate the infection). Cell type and time point are not known. Sequencing used PBMCs or a T cell subset sorted from them (not recorded which). CDR3 sequence: CASSFGPQKGELFF. CDR3 in DNA: TGTGCCAGCAGTTTCGGGCCGCAGAAGGGGGAGCTGTTTTTT.